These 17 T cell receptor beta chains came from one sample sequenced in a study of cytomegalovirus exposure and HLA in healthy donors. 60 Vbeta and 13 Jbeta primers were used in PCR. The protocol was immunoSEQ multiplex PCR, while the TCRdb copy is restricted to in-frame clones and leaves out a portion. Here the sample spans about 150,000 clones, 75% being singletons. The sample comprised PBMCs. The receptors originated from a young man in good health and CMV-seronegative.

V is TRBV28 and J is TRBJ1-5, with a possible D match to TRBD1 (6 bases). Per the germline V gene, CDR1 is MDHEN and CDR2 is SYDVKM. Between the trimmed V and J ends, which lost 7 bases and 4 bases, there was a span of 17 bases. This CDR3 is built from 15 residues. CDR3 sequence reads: CASTRGGGINQPQHF. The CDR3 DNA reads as TGTGCCAGCACTAGAGGGGGGGGCATAAATCAGCCCCAGCATTTT.

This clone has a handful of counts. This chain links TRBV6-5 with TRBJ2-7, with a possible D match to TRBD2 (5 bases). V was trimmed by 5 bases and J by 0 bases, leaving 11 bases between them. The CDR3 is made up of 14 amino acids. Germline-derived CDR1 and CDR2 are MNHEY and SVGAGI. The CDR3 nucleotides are TGTGCCAGCAGTCGCGGGTGGAGCTCCTACGAGCAGTACTTC. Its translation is CASSRGWSSYEQYF.

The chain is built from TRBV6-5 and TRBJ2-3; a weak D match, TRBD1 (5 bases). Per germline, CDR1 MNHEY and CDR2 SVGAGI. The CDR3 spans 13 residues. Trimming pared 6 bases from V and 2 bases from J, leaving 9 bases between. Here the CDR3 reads CASSGHNTDTQYF. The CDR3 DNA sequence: TGTGCCAGCAGCGGACACAACACAGATACGCAGTATTTT.

This CDR3 is CASSWTGGLSHSYEQYF. The CDR3 coding sequence is TGTGCCAGCAGTTGGACAGGGGGACTATCCCACTCCTACGAGCAGTACTTC. The J gene is TRBJ2-7, the V gene TRBV28, with 10 nucleotides matching TRBD1. Per germline, CDR1 MDHEN and CDR2 SYDVKM. Losses at the gene ends were 4 bases for V and 0 bases for J; bases not matched to a gene: 9. CDR3 length: 17 amino acids. Using reference TRBV28 and TRBJ2-7 for the parts outside the CDR3, the full variable domain is DVKVTQSSRYLVKRTGEKVFLECVQDMDHENMFWYRQDPGLGLRLIYFSYDVKMKEKGDIPEGYSVSREKKERFSLILESASTNQTSMYLCASSWTGGLSHSYEQYFGPGTRLTVT.

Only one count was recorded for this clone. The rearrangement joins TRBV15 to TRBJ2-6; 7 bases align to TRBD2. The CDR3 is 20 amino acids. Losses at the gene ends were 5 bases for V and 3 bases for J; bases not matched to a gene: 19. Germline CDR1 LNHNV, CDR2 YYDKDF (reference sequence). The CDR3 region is CATSSPIREAGTRGANVLTF. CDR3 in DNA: TGTGCCACCAGCTCCCCTATACGGGAGGCAGGGACGCGTGGGGCCAACGTCCTGACTTTC.

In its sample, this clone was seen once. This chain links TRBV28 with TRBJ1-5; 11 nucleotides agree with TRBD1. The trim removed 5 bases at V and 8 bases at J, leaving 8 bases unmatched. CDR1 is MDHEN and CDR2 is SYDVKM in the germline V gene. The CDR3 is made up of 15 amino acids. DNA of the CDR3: TGTGCCAGCAGTGGGGACAGGGGGGGCATTGAGCCCCAGCATTTT. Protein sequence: CASSGDRGGIEPQHF.

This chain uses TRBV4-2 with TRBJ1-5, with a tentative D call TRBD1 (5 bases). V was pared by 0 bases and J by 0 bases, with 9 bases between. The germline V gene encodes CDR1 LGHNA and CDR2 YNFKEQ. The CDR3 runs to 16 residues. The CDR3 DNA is TGTGCCAGCAGCCAAGAGCCAGGGAATAGCAATCAGCCCCAGCATTTT. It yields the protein CASSQEPGNSNQPQHF.

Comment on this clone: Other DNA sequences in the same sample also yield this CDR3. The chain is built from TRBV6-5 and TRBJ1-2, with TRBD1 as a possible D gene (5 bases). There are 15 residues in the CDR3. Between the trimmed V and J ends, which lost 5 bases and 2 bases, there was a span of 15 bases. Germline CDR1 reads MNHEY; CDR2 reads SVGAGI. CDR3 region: CASSREGLGNYGYTF. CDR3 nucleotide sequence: TGTGCCAGCAGTCGGGAGGGGCTAGGGAACTATGGCTACACCTTC.

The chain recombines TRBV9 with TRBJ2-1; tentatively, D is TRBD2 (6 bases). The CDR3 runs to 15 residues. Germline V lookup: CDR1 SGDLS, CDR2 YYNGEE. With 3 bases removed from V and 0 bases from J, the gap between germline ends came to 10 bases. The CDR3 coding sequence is TGTGCCAGCAGCGCAGCGGGTAGCTCCTACAATGAGCAGTTCTTC. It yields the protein CASSAAGSSYNEQFF. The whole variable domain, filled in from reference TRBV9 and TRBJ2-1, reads DSGVTQTPKHLITATGQRVTLRCSPRSGDLSVYWYQQSLDQGLQFLIQYYNGEERAKGNILERFSAQQFPDLHSELNLSSLELGDSALYFCASSAAGSSYNEQFFGPGTRLTVL.

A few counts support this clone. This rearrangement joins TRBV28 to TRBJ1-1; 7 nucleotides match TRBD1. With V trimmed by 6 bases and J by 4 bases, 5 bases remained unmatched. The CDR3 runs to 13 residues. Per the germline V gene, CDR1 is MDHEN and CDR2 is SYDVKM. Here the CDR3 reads CASRPTGTTEAFF. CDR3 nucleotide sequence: TGTGCCAGCAGACCGACAGGGACCACTGAAGCTTTCTTT.

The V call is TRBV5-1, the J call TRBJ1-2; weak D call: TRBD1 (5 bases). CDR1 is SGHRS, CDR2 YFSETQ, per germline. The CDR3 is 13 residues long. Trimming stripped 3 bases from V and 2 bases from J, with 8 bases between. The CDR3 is CASSSAGNYGYTF. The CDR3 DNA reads TGCGCCAGCAGCTCCGCAGGGAACTATGGCTACACCTTC.

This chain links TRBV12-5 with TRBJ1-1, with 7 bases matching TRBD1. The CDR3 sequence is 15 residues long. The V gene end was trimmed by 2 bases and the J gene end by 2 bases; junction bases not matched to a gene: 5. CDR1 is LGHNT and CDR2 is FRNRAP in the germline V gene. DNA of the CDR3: TGTGCTAGTGGTTTGTACAGGGGCGCTAACACTGAAGCTTTCTTT. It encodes CASGLYRGANTEAFF.

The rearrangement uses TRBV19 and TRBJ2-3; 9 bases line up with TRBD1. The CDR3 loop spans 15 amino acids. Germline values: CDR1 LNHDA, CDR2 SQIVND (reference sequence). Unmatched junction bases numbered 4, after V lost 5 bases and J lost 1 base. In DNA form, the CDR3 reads TGTGCCAGTAGTCGGACAGGGGTGGGCACAGATACGCAGTATTTT. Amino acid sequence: CASSRTGVGTDTQYF.

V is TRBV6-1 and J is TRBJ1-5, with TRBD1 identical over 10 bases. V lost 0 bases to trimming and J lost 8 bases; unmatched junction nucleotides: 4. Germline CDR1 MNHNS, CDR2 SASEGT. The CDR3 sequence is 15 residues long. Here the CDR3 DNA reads TGTGCCAGCAGTGAAGCCGGGACAGGGGTTGAGCCCCAGCATTTT. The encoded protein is CASSEAGTGVEPQHF.

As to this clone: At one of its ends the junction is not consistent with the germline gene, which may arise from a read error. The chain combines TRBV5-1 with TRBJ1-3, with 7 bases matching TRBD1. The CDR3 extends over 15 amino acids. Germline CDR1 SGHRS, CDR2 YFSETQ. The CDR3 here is CASSIYRGSGNIIYF. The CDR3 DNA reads TGCGCCAGCAGCATTTACAGGGGATCTGGAAACATCATATATTTT. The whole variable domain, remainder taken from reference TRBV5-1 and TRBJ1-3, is KAGVTQTPRYLIKTRGQQVTLSCSPISGHRSVSWYQQTPGQGLQFLFEYFSETQRNKGNFPGRFSGRQFSNSRSEMNVSTLELGDSALYLCASSIYRGSGNIIYFGEGSWLTVV.

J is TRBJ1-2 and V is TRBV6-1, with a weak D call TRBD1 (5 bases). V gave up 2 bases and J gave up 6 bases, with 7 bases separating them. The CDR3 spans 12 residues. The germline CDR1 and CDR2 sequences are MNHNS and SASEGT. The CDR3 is CASSEWGDGYTF. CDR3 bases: TGTGCCAGCAGTGAATGGGGCGATGGCTACACCTTC.

The chain's CDR3 is CASTRQGAPTDTQYF. The CDR3 bases are TGTGCCAGCACTAGACAGGGGGCTCCCACAGATACGCAGTATTTT. The chain has TRBV6-5 and TRBJ2-3; 10 bases line up with TRBD1. Per germline, CDR1 MNHEY and CDR2 SVGAGI. There are 15 residues in the CDR3. After removal of 7 bases from V and 2 bases from J, the junction contained 6 bases not matched to a gene.